The clone carrying this T cell receptor beta chain has a handful of counts. The CDR3 runs 14 residues. The germline V and J ends were trimmed by 4 bases and 8 bases, with 17 bases remaining between them. Germline CDR1 reads ENHRY; CDR2 reads SYGVKD. This record belongs to a study of blood T cells in healthy people across ages. PBMCs were isolated at a quantity of at least 7 million per sample. Through a sample-barcoded 5' primer and a J-beta primer mix, a second PCR was run for roughly 7 to 11 cycles. One entry per CDR3 protein results from TCRdb running MiXCR on the 5' RACE reads. Of 750,000 to 950,000 distinct CDR3 sequences in the sample, 25% to 35% were seen once. These records were also assigned to another study, of T cells of mothers and their children.

Specimen: blood. The chain links TRBV10-3 to TRBJ1-1; possible D gene TRBD1, 6 bases. This TCR was sampled from a woman in her 40s in good health. CDR3 region: CAISGSGAQLEAFF. CDR3 DNA sequence: TGTGCCATCAGTGGTTCAGGGGCCCAACTAGAAGCTTTCTTT.